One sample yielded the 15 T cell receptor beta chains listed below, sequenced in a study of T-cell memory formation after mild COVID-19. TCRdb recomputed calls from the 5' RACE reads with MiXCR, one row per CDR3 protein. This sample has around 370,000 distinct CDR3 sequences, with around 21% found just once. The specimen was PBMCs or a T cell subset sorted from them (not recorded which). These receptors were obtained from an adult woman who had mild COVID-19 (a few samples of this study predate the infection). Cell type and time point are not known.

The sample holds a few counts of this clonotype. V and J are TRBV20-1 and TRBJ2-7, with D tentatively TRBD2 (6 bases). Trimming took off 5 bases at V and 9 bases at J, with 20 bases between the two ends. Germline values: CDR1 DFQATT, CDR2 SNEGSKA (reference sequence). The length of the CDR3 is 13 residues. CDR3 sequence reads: CSALGTLPDVQYF. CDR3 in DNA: TGCAGTGCTCTCGGGACTCTGCCCGATGTGCAGTACTTC.

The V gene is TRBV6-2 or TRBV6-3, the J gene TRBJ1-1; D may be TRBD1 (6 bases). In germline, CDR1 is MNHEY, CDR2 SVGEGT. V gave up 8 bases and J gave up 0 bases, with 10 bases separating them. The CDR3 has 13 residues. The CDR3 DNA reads TGTGCCAGCGGACAGACATTGAACACTGAAGCTTTCTTT. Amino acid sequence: CASGQTLNTEAFF.

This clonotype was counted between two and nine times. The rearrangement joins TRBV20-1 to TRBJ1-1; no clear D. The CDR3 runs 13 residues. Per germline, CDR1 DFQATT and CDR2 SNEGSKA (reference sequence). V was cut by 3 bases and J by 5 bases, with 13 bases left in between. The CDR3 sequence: CSAREGGETEAFF. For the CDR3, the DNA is TGCAGTGCTAGGGAAGGAGGAGAAACTGAAGCTTTCTTT.

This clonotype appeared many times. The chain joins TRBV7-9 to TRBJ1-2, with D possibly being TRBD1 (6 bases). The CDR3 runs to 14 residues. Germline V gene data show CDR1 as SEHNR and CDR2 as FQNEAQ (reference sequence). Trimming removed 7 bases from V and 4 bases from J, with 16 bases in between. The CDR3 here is CASTPGGPSYGYTF. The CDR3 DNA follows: TGTGCCAGCACCCCCGGGGGGCCTAGCTATGGCTACACCTTC.

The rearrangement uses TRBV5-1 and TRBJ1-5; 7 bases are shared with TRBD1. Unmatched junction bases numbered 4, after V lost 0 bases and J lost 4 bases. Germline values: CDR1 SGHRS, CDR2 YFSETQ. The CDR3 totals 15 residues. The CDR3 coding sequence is TGCGCCAGCAGCTTGGAGGGGGCCTTAAATCAGCCCCAGCATTTT. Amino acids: CASSLEGALNQPQHF.

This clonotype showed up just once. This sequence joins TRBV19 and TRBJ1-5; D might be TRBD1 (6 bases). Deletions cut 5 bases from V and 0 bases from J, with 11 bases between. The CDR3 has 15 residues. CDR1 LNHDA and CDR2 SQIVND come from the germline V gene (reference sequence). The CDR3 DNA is TGTGCCAGTAGTTTCTACAGGGTTAGCAATCAGCCCCAGCATTTT. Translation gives CASSFYRVSNQPQHF.

For the CDR3, the DNA is TGTGCCATCAGACTAGCGGGAACAGATACGCAGTATTTT. Translation: CAIRLAGTDTQYF. This chain joins TRBV10-3 and TRBJ2-3; 10 bases are a match to TRBD2. This CDR3 contains 13 residues. After removal of 6 bases from V and 3 bases from J, the junction contained 0 bases not matched to a gene. Germline assignment: CDR1 ENHRY and CDR2 SYGVKD.

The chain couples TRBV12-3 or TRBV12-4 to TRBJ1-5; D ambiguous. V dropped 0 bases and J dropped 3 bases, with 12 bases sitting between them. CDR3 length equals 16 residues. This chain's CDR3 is CASSLAGGRLNQPQHF. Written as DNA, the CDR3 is TGTGCCAGCAGTTTAGCGGGAGGAAGGCTCAATCAGCCCCAGCATTTT.

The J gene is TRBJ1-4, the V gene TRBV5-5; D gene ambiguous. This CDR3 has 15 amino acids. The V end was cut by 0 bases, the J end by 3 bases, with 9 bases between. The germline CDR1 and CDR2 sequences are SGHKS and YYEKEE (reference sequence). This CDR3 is CASSLAPWPNEKLFF. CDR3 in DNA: TGTGCCAGCAGCTTGGCCCCATGGCCTAATGAAAAACTGTTTTTT.

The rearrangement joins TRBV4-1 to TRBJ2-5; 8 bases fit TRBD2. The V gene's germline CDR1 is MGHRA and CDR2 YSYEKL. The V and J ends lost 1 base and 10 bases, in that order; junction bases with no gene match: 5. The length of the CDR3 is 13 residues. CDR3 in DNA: TGCGCCAGCAGCCAAGTCAGCGGGGGTCTCCAGTACTTC. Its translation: CASSQVSGGLQYF.

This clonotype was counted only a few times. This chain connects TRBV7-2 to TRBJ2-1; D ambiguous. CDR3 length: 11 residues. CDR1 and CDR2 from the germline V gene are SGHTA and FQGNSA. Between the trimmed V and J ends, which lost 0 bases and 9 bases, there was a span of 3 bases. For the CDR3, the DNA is TGTGCCAGCAGCTTAGCGGTTGAGCAGTTCTTC. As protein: CASSLAVEQFF.

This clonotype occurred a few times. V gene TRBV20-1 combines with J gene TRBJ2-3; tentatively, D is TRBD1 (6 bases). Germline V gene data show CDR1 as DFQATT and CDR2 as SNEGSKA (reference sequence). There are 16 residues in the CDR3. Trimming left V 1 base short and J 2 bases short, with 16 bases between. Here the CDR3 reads CSARAPGHLYTDTQYF. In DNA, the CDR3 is TGCAGTGCTAGAGCCCCGGGACACCTATACACAGATACGCAGTATTTT.

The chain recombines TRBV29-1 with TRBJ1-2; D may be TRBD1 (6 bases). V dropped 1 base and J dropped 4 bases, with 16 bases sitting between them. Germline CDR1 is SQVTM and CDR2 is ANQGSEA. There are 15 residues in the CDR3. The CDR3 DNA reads TGCAGCGTTGAAGGGATGACAGGTCGCGCCTATGGCTACACCTTC. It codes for CSVEGMTGRAYGYTF.

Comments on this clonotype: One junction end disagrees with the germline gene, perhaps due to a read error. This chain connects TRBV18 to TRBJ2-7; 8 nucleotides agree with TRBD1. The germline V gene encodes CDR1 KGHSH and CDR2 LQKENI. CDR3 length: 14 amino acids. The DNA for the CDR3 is TGTGCCAGCTCAGCGGACAGGGTCTCCCACGAGCAGTACTTC. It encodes CASSADRVSHEQYF.

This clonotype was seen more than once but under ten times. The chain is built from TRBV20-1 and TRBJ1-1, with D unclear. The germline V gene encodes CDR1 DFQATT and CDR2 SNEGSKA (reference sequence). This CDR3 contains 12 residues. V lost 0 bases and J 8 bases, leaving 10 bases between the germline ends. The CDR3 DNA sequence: TGCAGTGCTAGAGACCAAGAACGGGAAGCTTTCTTT. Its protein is CSARDQEREAFF.